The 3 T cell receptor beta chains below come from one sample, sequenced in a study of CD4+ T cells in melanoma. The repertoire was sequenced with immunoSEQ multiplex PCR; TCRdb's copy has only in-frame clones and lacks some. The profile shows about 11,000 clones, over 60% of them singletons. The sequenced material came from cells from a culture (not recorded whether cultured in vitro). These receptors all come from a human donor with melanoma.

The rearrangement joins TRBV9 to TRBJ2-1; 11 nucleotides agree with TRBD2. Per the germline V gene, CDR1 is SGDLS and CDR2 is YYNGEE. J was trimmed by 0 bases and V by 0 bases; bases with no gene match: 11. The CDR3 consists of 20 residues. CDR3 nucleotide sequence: TGTGCCAGCAGCGTAGCTGGCCTAGCGGGGGGCCTAAGCTCCTACAATGAGCAGTTCTTC. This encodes CASSVAGLAGGLSSYNEQFF.

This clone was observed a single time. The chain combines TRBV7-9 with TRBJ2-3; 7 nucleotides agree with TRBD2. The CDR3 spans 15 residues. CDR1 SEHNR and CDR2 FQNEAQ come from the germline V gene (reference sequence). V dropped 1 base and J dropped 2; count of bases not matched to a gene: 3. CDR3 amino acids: CASSLGLAATDTQYF. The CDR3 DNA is TGTGCCAGCAGCTTAGGGCTAGCGGCCACAGATACGCAGTATTTT. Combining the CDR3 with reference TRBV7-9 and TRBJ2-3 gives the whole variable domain DTGVSQNPRHKITKRGQNVTFRCDPISEHNRLYWYRQTLGQGPEFLTYFQNEAQLEKSRLLSDRFSAERPKGSFSTLEIQRTEQGDSAMYLCASSLGLAATDTQYFGPGTRLTVL.

The CDR3 sequence is CASSPDRGLNTEAFF. For the CDR3, the DNA is TGCGCCAGCAGCCCAGACAGGGGACTGAACACTGAAGCTTTCTTT. V is TRBV5-1 and J is TRBJ1-1; TRBD1 matches 8 bases. Looked up from germline, CDR1 is SGHRS and CDR2 is YFSETQ. CDR3 size: 15 residues. Losses at the gene ends were 4 bases for V and 0 bases for J; bases not matched to a gene: 5.